The next 2 T cell receptor beta chains were all read from a single sample in a study of cytomegalovirus exposure and HLA in healthy donors. The data were produced by immunoSEQ multiplex PCR, yet TCRdb's version contains in-frame clones alone and is incomplete. The table shows about 110,000 clones, with nearly 97% occurring only once. Sample: PBMCs. Receptors were obtained from a woman younger than 30 in good health and CMV-seronegative.

In nucleotides, the CDR3 is TGCGCCAGCAGCTTTCAGGGGAGCTCCTACAATGAGCAGTTCTTC. Translation gives CASSFQGSSYNEQFF. The V call is TRBV5-1, the J call TRBJ2-1; D perhaps matches TRBD1 (6 bases). V gave up 2 bases and J gave up 0 bases, with 9 bases separating them. The CDR3 runs to 15 residues. From germline, CDR1 is SGHRS and CDR2 YFSETQ.

This rearrangement joins TRBV19 to TRBJ2-1; 11 bases align to TRBD2. Germline CDR1 and CDR2: LNHDA and SQIVND (reference sequence). The J segment lost 8 bases and the V segment lost 10 bases, leaving 7 bases of the junction unmatched. This CDR3 comprises 13 residues. The CDR3 region has the DNA TGTGCCACCCATAGCGGGGGGGCAGATGAGCAGTTCTTC. This sequence encodes CATHSGGADEQFF. The variable domain in full, completed from reference TRBV19 and TRBJ2-1, reads DGGITQSPKYLFRKEGQNVTLSCEQNLNHDAMYWYRQDPGQGLRLIYYSQIVNDFQKGDIAEGYSVSREKKESFPLTVTSAQKNPTAFYLCATHSGGADEQFFGPGTRLTVL.